The 14 T cell receptor beta chains below come from one sample, sequenced in a study of T cell responses to AZD1222 COVID-19 vaccine. Data came from immunoSEQ multiplex PCR; TCRdb stores just in-frame clones and leaves some out. The repertoire holds 100,000 or so clones, with roughly 89% as singletons. Material: peripheral blood, obtained 28 days after the second AZD1222 dose. Every receptor here comes from an adult who received the AZD1222 COVID-19 vaccine.

This chain uses TRBV18 with TRBJ2-7; D possibly matches TRBD1 or TRBD2 (6 bases each). This CDR3 spans 14 amino acids. Germline values: CDR1 KGHSH, CDR2 LQKENI. Deletions cut 6 bases from V and 0 bases from J, with 12 bases between. The CDR3 loop reads CASSPGATSYEQYF. CDR3 DNA: TGTGCCAGCTCTCCGGGGGCCACCTCCTACGAGCAGTACTTC.

This sequence joins TRBV5-4 and TRBJ2-7; 13 bases fit TRBD2. The CDR3 contains 15 residues. V was pared by 5 bases and J by 7 bases, with 9 bases of the junction left unmatched. Germline V gene lookup returns CDR1 SGHNT and CDR2 YYREEE (reference sequence). The CDR3, as DNA: TGTGCCAGCAGTGTCGGACTAGCGGGAGTCGGGGAGCAGTACTTC. It codes for CASSVGLAGVGEQYF. Drawing the rest from reference TRBV5-4 and TRBJ2-7, the complete variable domain is ETGVTQSPTHLIKTRGQQVTLRCSSQSGHNTVSWYQQALGQGPQFIFQYYREEENGRGNFPPRFSGLQFPNYSSELNVNALELDDSALYLCASSVGLAGVGEQYFGPGTRLTVT.

The gene calls are TRBV27 and TRBJ2-4; weak D call: TRBD2 (7 bases). The CDR3 has 14 amino acids. V lost 5 bases and J lost 7, with 15 bases in between. Germline CDR1 MNHEY, CDR2 SMNVEV (reference sequence). The CDR3 loop reads CASSPRGAVNIQYF. CDR3 sequence (DNA): TGTGCCAGCAGTCCTCGGGGGGCTGTCAACATTCAGTACTTC.

This clone appeared a single time. This chain links TRBV9 with TRBJ1-2, with 8 bases identical to TRBD1. This CDR3 has 14 residues. The junction had 4 bases not matched to a gene; V was cut back by 0 bases and J by 6 bases. Germline V gene sequence: CDR1 SGDLS, CDR2 YYNGEE. The CDR3 nucleotides are TGTGCCAGCAGCGTAGAGGGACAGGCAAATGGCTACACCTTC. This sequence encodes CASSVEGQANGYTF.

The CDR3 region is CASSRGLAGATDTQYF. CDR3 DNA: TGTGCCAGCAGCCGAGGACTAGCGGGGGCCACAGATACGCAGTATTTT. The V gene is TRBV28, the J gene TRBJ2-3; TRBD2 matches 13 bases. Per germline, CDR1 MDHEN and CDR2 SYDVKM. The CDR3 sequence is 16 residues long. V was pared by 6 bases and J by 2 bases, with 5 bases of the junction left unmatched.

V gene TRBV19 combines with J gene TRBJ2-2; D possibly corresponds to TRBD1 (6 bases). Germline V CDR1 and CDR2: LNHDA, SQIVND (reference sequence). Trimming removed 3 bases from V and 5 bases from J, with 13 bases in between. This CDR3 spans 15 amino acids. CDR3 in amino acids: CASSIGQTGTGELFF. In nucleotides, the CDR3 is TGTGCCAGTAGTATCGGACAGACGGGGACCGGGGAGCTGTTTTTT.

This clone was picked up one time. The chain combines TRBV7-2 with TRBJ2-5; D is unclear. Germline CDR1 and CDR2: SGHTA and FQGNSA. CDR3 length: 15 residues. With 0 bases removed from V and 2 bases from J, the gap between germline ends came to 10 bases. CDR3 bases: TGTGCCAGCAGCTTAGCTGGGTGGAGACAAGAGACCCAGTACTTC. Amino acids: CASSLAGWRQETQYF.

The J gene is TRBJ1-1, the V gene TRBV19, with D uncertain. Germline V lookup: CDR1 LNHDA, CDR2 SQIVND (reference sequence). The CDR3 runs to 12 residues. V was shortened by 3 bases and J by 8 bases, with 10 bases between the two germline ends. CDR3 nucleotides: TGTGCCAGTAGTATTGGAAGTCTGGAAGCTTTCTTT. It yields the protein CASSIGSLEAFF.

Notes on this clone: The junction does not match germline at one end; this may be a read error. This sequence joins TRBV11-2 and TRBJ2-7; D tentatively reads TRBD1 or TRBD2 (5 bases each). This CDR3 is built from 14 residues. Germline CDR1 is SGHAT and CDR2 is FQNNGV. The CDR3 is CATSVGQGGYEQYF. CDR3 sequence (DNA): TGTGCCACCAGCGTCGGCCAGGGCGGGTACGAGCAGTACTTC.

This clone was counted a single time. The chain couples TRBV27 to TRBJ1-4, with 8 positions matching TRBD1. Trimming took 5 bases from V and 6 from J; bases not matched to a gene: 17. The germline gives CDR1 MNHEY, CDR2 SMNVEV (reference sequence). The CDR3 is 18 amino acids. In nucleotides, the CDR3 is TGTGCCAGCAGTCTCTATCTCGACCCGGGACAGGCACATGAAAAACTGTTTTTT. Amino acid sequence: CASSLYLDPGQAHEKLFF.

The rearrangement uses TRBV7-2 and TRBJ1-5, with 7 bases lining up with TRBD1. After removal of 5 bases from V and 4 bases from J, the junction contained 11 bases not matched to a gene. Germline lookup yields CDR1 SGHTA and CDR2 FQGNSA. The CDR3 loop spans 16 amino acids. In DNA form, the CDR3 reads TGTGCCAGCAGCAACTACGGGACAGCGAATAATCAGCCCCAGCATTTT. This translates into CASSNYGTANNQPQHF.

This chain joins TRBV7-9 and TRBJ2-4; either TRBD1 or TRBD2 may supply D (5 bases each). Germline lookup yields CDR1 SEHNR and CDR2 FQNEAQ (reference sequence). The CDR3 extends over 13 amino acids. Trimming took 5 bases from V and 9 from J, leaving 14 bases between them. As DNA, the CDR3 is TGTGCCAGCAGCGGGGCCAGGGCGGGCATTCAGTACTTC. Protein: CASSGARAGIQYF.

A single count supports this clone. V is TRBV7-2 and J is TRBJ1-1, with D unclear. From germline, CDR1 is SGHTA and CDR2 FQGNSA. The V gene lost 8 bases and the J gene lost 2 bases, with 6 bases spanning the gap. The CDR3 spans 11 residues. The CDR3 nucleotides read TGTGCCAGCGGGGTTAACACTGAAGCTTTCTTT. Protein: CASGVNTEAFF.

The chain combines TRBV7-2 with TRBJ1-2, with 7 bases aligning to TRBD1. CDR1 is SGHTA and CDR2 is FQGNSA in the germline V gene. The CDR3 loop spans 15 amino acids. V lost 6 bases, J lost 0 bases, and 7 bases stayed unmatched. CDR3 sequence (DNA): TGTGCCAGCAGTAGGCCCGGACAGGCTAACTATGGCTACACCTTC. This translates into CASSRPGQANYGYTF. The whole variable domain, filled in from reference TRBV7-2 and TRBJ1-2, reads GAGVSQSPSNKVTEKGKDVELRCDPISGHTALYWYRQSLGQGLEFLIYFQGNSAPDKSGLPSDRFSAERTGGSVSTLTIQRTQQEDSAVYLCASSRPGQANYGYTFGSGTRLTVV.